This entry concerns a single T cell receptor beta chain. This specimen belongs to a study of blood T cell repertoires in COVID-19. In the study overall: COVID-19 samples from acute and convalescent phases originated in the United States, Italy and Spain. Nucleic acid was either cDNA or gDNA, and it came from T cells, B-cell-depleted T cells, or PBMCs.

Study processing details: Counts of nucleated cells, estimated from reference gene primer amplification, were obtained. Profiling relied on immunoSEQ multiplex PCR, and the TCRdb table lists in-frame clones only, not all of them. V, J and clone size reflect that table, while D and trimming were determined from the DNA. This table has tens of thousands of clones, about three quarters appearing once. The clonotype originates from a woman between 65 and 79 years old with acute or convalescent COVID-19. Sequenced sample: peripheral blood.

The CDR3: CASSLSTSPGISGNTIYF. Written as DNA, the CDR3 is TGTGCCAGCAGCTTATCTACTTCCCCAGGGATATCTGGAAACACCATATATTTT. The V call is TRBV7-8, the J call TRBJ1-3; D perhaps matches TRBD1 (5 bases). CDR1 is SGHVS and CDR2 is FQNEAQ in the germline V gene. The CDR3 contains 18 residues. The V end was cut by 2 bases, the J end by 1 base, with 18 bases between.